This passage covers 17 T cell receptor beta chains from one sample sequenced in a study of T-cell reconstitution after alpha-beta-depleted transplantation in children. For TCRbeta, the library was prepared with unique molecular identifiers. Using its own MiXCR run on the PCR reads, TCRdb lists one record per CDR3 protein. Of almost 500,000 distinct CDR3 sequences in the sample, 10% to 13% are singletons; the top ten hold around 2%. The sequencing used PBMCs, collected before TCRalphabeta/CD19-depleted stem cell transplant. These receptors were collected from a child younger than 10 with inherited bone marrow failure, due to receive a stem cell transplant.

V gene TRBV6-2 or TRBV6-3 combines with J gene TRBJ2-7, with 7 bases lining up with TRBD1. V lost 2 bases and J lost 2; bases outside the gene matches: 3. The CDR3 runs to 14 residues. From germline, CDR1 is MNHEY and CDR2 SVGEGT. The CDR3 nucleotides read TGTGCCAGCAGTTACAGGACAGGTGCCTACGAGCAGTACTTC. Its protein is CASSYRTGAYEQYF.

Ten or more counts support this clonotype. The chain uses TRBV20-1 and TRBJ2-1; the D is unclear. With 2 bases removed from V and 8 bases from J, the gap between germline ends came to 19 bases. The CDR3 extends over 15 amino acids. Germline V CDR1 and CDR2: DFQATT, SNEGSKA (reference sequence). DNA for the CDR3: TGCAGTGCTAGACCTATCCTACCGGGCGTTGATGAGCAGTTCTTC. Translation gives CSARPILPGVDEQFF.

In this sample, this clonotype turned up a few times. The chain has TRBV7-2 and TRBJ2-5; 10 bases line up with TRBD2. J lost 1 base, V lost 0 bases, and 2 bases had no gene match. CDR1 and CDR2 from the germline V gene are SGHTA and FQGNSA. This CDR3 is built from 16 residues. CDR3 sequence reads: CASSLALAGAQETQYF. CDR3 in DNA: TGTGCCAGCAGCTTAGCGCTAGCGGGAGCCCAAGAGACCCAGTACTTC.

In its sample, this clonotype was seen many times. The V gene is TRBV6-2 or TRBV6-3, the J gene TRBJ2-1; D gene uncertain. The germline V gene encodes CDR1 MNHEY and CDR2 SVGEGT. Trimming removed 2 bases at V and 9 bases at J, with 11 bases between. The CDR3 is 13 residues long. The CDR3, as DNA: TGTGCCAGCAGTTACGGCCCTAACGGTGAGCAGTTCTTC. It is translated as CASSYGPNGEQFF.

As for this clonotype: A much larger clone lies a single base off, so this may be a read error. The chain has TRBV28 and TRBJ2-7, with 7 bases matching TRBD1. Germline trimming cut 7 bases from V and 2 bases from J; bases unmatched to any gene: 11. CDR1 and CDR2 (germline): MDHEN, SYDVKM. The CDR3 covers 15 residues. The CDR3 bases are TGTGCCAGCACCTTAGGGGGCCAAGCGGCCTACGAGCAGTACTTC. Its translation: CASTLGGQAAYEQYF.

This clonotype was recorded at least ten times. The chain couples TRBV4-2 to TRBJ2-5; the D gene is possibly TRBD2 (6 bases). CDR1 is LGHNA, CDR2 YNFKEQ, per germline. CDR3 length: 18 amino acids. Trimming took 0 bases from V and 2 from J, leaving 19 bases between them. CDR3 sequence reads: CASSQDVERARLQETQYF. The CDR3 DNA is TGTGCCAGCAGCCAAGATGTTGAGCGGGCCCGGCTTCAAGAGACCCAGTACTTC.

A remark on this clonotype: This may arise from a read error, as a much more abundant clone is one base away. The V gene is TRBV24-1, the J gene TRBJ2-3; D could derive from TRBD1 or TRBD2 (6 bases each). CDR3 length equals 15 residues. Germline V gene sequence: CDR1 KGHDR, CDR2 SFDVKD. CDR3 sequence (DNA): TGTGCCACCAGTGATTTGAGGGGGGTCACAGATACGCGGTATTTT. Its translation is CATSDLRGVTDTRYF.

The chain combines TRBV12-3 or TRBV12-4 with TRBJ2-5; the match to TRBD2 covers 9 bases. V trimming: 0 bases; J trimming: 4 bases; junction bases outside the gene matches: 3. The CDR3 contains 15 residues. The CDR3 sequence: CASSLAAGGVETQYF. DNA of the CDR3: TGTGCCAGCAGTTTAGCAGCGGGAGGTGTAGAGACCCAGTACTTC.

This clonotype was seen at least ten times. This chain connects TRBV5-1 to TRBJ2-1; the D is unclear. The germline V and J ends were trimmed by 0 bases and 13 bases, with 14 bases remaining between them. The germline gives CDR1 SGHRS, CDR2 YFSETQ. CDR3 length equals 13 residues. Here the CDR3 DNA reads TGCGCCAGCAGCTTGGGGACGCGTGGTGATCAGTTCTTC. Its protein product is CASSLGTRGDQFF.

This clonotype has a count of ten or more. The genes are TRBV27 and TRBJ2-7, with TRBD2 identical over 11 bases. The CDR3 totals 14 residues. Germline trimming cut 6 bases from V and 2 bases from J; bases unmatched to any gene: 3. Germline CDR1 reads MNHEY; CDR2 reads SMNVEV (reference sequence). Here the CDR3 reads CASSSTSGTYEQYF. CDR3 coding DNA: TGTGCCAGCAGCTCGACTAGCGGGACCTACGAGCAGTACTTC.

This clonotype was counted at least ten times. This chain joins TRBV4-1 and TRBJ2-7, with D possibly matching TRBD2 (6 bases). CDR3 length equals 13 residues. CDR1 and CDR2 from the germline V gene are MGHRA and YSYEKL. Trimming cost V 1 base and J 5 bases, with 9 bases left between them. The CDR3: CASSQGLAHEQYF. The CDR3 nucleotides are TGCGCCAGCAGCCAAGGGCTAGCGCACGAGCAGTACTTC.

This clonotype showed up many times. The V gene is TRBV4-3, the J gene TRBJ2-7; perhaps TRBD1 as D (5 bases). V was cut by 1 base and J by 2 bases, with 12 bases left in between. The V gene's germline CDR1 is LGHNA and CDR2 YSLEER. CDR3 size: 15 residues. The CDR3 DNA reads as TGCGCCAGCAGCCAAGTACCAGGGTTTCCCTACGAGCAGTACTTC. This gives the protein CASSQVPGFPYEQYF.

This clonotype was seen many times. This sequence joins TRBV15 and TRBJ1-1, with D unresolved. V was cut by 4 bases and J by 4 bases, with 10 bases left in between. The CDR3 length is 13 residues. Germline-derived CDR1 and CDR2 are LNHNV and YYDKDF (reference sequence). The CDR3 coding sequence is TGTGCCACCAGCAATACAGACACCACTGAAGCTTTCTTT. Its protein product is CATSNTDTTEAFF.

This clonotype occurred many times. The rearrangement joins TRBV29-1 to TRBJ2-2; TRBD2 matches at 7 bases. The CDR3 contains 13 residues. V was pared by 1 base and J by 6 bases, with 2 bases of the junction left unmatched. CDR1 and CDR2 from the germline V gene are SQVTM and ANQGSEA. CDR3 in DNA: TGCAGCGTTGAAGCGGGAGGATCCGGGGAGCTGTTTTTT. It encodes CSVEAGGSGELFF.

This clonotype has a count of ten or more. The genes are TRBV29-1 and TRBJ2-5, with no clear D. CDR3 length: 13 residues. V gave up 4 bases and J gave up 1 base, with 10 bases separating them. The V gene's germline CDR1 is SQVTM and CDR2 ANQGSEA. For the CDR3, the DNA is TGCAGCGTTGTAGCAGCAACCCAAGAGACCCAGTACTTC. Protein sequence: CSVVAATQETQYF.

In its sample, this clonotype was seen many times. The chain carries TRBV2 and TRBJ2-2, with D maybe TRBD2 (7 bases). The V and J ends lost 0 bases and 7 bases respectively, with 15 bases between them. Germline CDR1 and CDR2: SNHLY and FYNNEI. The CDR3 sequence is 16 residues long. The CDR3: CASSEATGGAFGELFF. In DNA form, the CDR3 reads TGTGCCAGCAGTGAAGCGACGGGGGGCGCTTTCGGGGAGCTGTTTTTT.

This clonotype was counted many times. The rearrangement links TRBV4-3 to TRBJ1-2; D unclear. Germline V CDR1 and CDR2: LGHNA, YSLEER. Trimming cost V 0 bases and J 4 bases, with 6 bases left between them. The CDR3 loop spans 13 amino acids. The CDR3 DNA follows: TGCGCCAGCAGCCAAGATAGCCTCTATGGCTACACCTTC. Its protein is CASSQDSLYGYTF.